Given below is one T cell receptor (beta chain) in context. Its antigen remains unknown. In the PCR, 60 Vbeta and 13 Jbeta primers were used. Here immunoSEQ multiplex PCR was the method, and the copy in TCRdb shows in-frame clones only, minus some. The repertoire includes 150,000 to 200,000 clones, just under 80% of them detected once, and about 9.1% sits in the top ten. This sample was included in a study of cytomegalovirus exposure and HLA in healthy donors. For the study at large: The early release's HLA-typed donors yielded 65 million to 85 million unique TCRs. Study-wide findings and caveats: It was reported in a later analysis that an Asian-associated ancestry cluster showed fewer N-insertions than the roughly 660-donor mean.

Per the germline V gene, CDR1 is MDHEN and CDR2 is SYDVKM. V lost 1 base and J lost 7, with 13 bases in between. The CDR3 consists of 14 residues. The chain carries TRBV28 and TRBJ1-1, with a possible D match to TRBD1 (5 bases). Sequencing input: PBMCs. The origin of this receptor is a man between 18 and 35 years old in good health and CMV-seropositive. The CDR3 sequence is CASSLFQGYGEAFF. The CDR3 coding sequence is TGTGCCAGCAGTTTATTCCAGGGTTACGGTGAAGCTTTCTTT.